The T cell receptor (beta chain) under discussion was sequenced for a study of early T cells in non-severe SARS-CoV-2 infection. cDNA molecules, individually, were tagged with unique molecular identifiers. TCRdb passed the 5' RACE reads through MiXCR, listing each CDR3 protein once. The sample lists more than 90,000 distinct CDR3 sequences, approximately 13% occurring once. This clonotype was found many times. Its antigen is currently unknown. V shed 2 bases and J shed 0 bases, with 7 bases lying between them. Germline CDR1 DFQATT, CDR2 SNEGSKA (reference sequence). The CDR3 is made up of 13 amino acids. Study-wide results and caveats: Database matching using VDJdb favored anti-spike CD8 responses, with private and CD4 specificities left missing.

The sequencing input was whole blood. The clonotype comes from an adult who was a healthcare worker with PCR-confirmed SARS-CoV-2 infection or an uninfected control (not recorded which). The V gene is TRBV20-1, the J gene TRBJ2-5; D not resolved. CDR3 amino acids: CSARMRYQETQYF. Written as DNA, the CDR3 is TGCAGTGCTAGAATGCGCTACCAAGAGACCCAGTACTTC.